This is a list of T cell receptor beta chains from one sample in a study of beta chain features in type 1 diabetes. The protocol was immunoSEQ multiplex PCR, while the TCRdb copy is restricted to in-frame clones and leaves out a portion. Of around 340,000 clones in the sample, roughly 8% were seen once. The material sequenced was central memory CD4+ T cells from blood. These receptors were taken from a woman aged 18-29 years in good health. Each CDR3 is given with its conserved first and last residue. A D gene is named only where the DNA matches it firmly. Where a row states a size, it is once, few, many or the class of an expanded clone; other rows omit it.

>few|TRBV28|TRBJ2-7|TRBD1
CASRPGTGSYYEQYF
TGTGCCAGCAGACCAGGGACAGGGAGTTACTACGAGCAGTACTTC
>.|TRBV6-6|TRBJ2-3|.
CAVARASTDTQYF
TGTGCCGTCGCGCGAGCGAGCACAGATACGCAGTATTTT
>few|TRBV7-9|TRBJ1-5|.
CASSLGQYQPQHF
TGTGCCAGCAGCTTAGGGCAGTATCAGCCCCAGCATTTT
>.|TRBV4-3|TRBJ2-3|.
CASSQEYARADTQYF
TGCGCCAGCAGCCAAGAATACGCTAGAGCAGATACGCAGTATTTT
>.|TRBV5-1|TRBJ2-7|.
CASSPSGTATYEQYF
TGCGCCAGCAGCCCCTCCGGGACGGCTACCTACGAGCAGTACTTC
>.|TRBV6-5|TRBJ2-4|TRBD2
CASSYGGTSGNIQYF
TGTGCCAGCAGTTACGGGGGGACTAGCGGAAACATTCAGTACTTC
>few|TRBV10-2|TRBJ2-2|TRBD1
CASSRQGTNTGELFF
TGCGCCAGCAGCCGACAGGGGACAAACACCGGGGAGCTGTTTTTT
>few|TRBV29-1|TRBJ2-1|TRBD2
CSSGGSGRTNNEQFF
TGCAGCTCTGGAGGGAGCGGGAGGACTAACAATGAGCAGTTCTTC
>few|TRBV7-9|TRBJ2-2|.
CASSFSKGTGELFF
TGTGCCAGCAGCTTTTCCAAAGGCACCGGGGAGCTGTTTTTT
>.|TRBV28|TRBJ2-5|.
CASSLSRLVTQYF
TGTGCCAGCAGTTTATCGCGGCTAGTGACCCAGTACTTC
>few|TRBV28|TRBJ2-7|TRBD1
CASSLYGQGSYEQYF
TGTGCCAGCAGTTTATATGGACAGGGCTCCTACGAGCAGTACTTC
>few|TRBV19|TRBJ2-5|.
CASSIGGGETQYF
TGTGCCAGTAGTATAGGTGGTGGGGAGACCCAGTACTTC
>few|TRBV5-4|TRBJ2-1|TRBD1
CASRSGQLAYNEQFF
TGTGCCAGCAGGTCGGGACAGCTCGCCTACAATGAGCAGTTCTTC
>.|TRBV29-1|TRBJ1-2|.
CSVVGRGLNYGYTF
TGCAGCGTTGTGGGCAGGGGCCTTAACTATGGCTACACCTTC
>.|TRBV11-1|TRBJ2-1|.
CASSLDPVDEQFF
TGTGCCAGCAGCTTGGACCCGGTCGATGAGCAGTTCTTC
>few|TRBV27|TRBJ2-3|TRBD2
CASSLAGGKITQYF
TGTGCCAGCAGTTTAGCGGGGGGCAAAATTACGCAGTATTTT
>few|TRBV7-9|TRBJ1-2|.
CASSPLRVSNYGYTF
TGTGCCAGCAGCCCCCTCAGGGTTTCTAACTATGGCTACACCTTC
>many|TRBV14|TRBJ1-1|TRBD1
CASSQQQGTEAFF
TGTGCCAGCAGCCAACAACAGGGGACTGAAGCTTTCTTT
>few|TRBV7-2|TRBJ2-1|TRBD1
CASSSDRPPFF
TGTGCCAGCAGCTCGGACAGGCCTCCGTTCTTC
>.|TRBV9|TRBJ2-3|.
CASSVGSITDTQYF
TGTGCCAGCAGCGTAGGATCTATTACAGATACGCAGTATTTT
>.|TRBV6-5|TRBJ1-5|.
CASCTVDNQPQHF
TGTGCCAGCTGTACAGTGGACAATCAGCCCCAGCATTTT
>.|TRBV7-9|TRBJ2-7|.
CASSPLYEQYF
TGTGCCAGCAGCCCCCTCTACGAGCAGTACTTC
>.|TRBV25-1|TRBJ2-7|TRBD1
CASSESGQGGEQYF
TGTGCCAGCAGTGAATCGGGACAGGGAGGGGAGCAGTACTTC
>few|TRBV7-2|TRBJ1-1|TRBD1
CASSSQPPTGGTEAFF
TGTGCCAGCAGCTCCCAGCCCCCCACAGGGGGGACTGAAGCTTTCTTT
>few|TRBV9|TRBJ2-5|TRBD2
CASSLRGLAGGGRETQYF
TGTGCCAGCAGCCTAAGGGGACTAGCGGGAGGAGGGCGAGAGACCCAGTACTTC
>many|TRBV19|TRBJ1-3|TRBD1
CASSASTGAQNTIYF
TGTGCCAGTAGTGCGTCGACAGGGGCTCAAAACACCATATATTTT
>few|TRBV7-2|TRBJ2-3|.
CASSLEVQRATQYF
TGTGCCAGCAGCTTAGAGGTGCAGCGGGCTACGCAGTATTTT
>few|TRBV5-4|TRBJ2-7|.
CASSQWGYEQYF
TGTGCCAGCAGCCAGTGGGGCTACGAGCAGTACTTC
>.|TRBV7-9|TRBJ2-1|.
CASSLVEGQGKFF
TGTGCCAGCAGCTTAGTCGAAGGCCAAGGGAAGTTCTTC
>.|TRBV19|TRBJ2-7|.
CASSSTGSYEQYF
TGTGCCAGTAGTTCGACAGGTTCCTACGAGCAGTACTTC
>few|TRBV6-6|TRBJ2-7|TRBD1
CASSSGQGLKQYF
TGTGCCAGCAGTTCGGGACAGGGTCTTAAGCAGTACTTC
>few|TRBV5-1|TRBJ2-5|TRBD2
CASSTASGRVVTQYF
TGCGCCAGCAGTACGGCTAGCGGGAGGGTCGTGACCCAGTACTTC
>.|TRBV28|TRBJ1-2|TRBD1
CASISPRTGSFSGYTF
TGTGCCAGCATTAGCCCCCGGACAGGGTCGTTCTCGGGCTACACCTTC
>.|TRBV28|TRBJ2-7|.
CASGNDRIYEQYF
TGTGCCAGCGGTAACGACAGAATCTACGAGCAGTACTTC
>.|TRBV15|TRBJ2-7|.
CATSSHTGYEQYF
TGTGCCACCAGCAGTCATACAGGGTACGAGCAGTACTTC
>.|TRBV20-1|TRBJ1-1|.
CSASGGQEAFF
TGCAGTGCTAGTGGGGGACAAGAAGCTTTCTTT
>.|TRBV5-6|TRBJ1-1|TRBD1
CASSLARTGSLDTEAFF
TGTGCCAGCAGCTTGGCCCGGACAGGGTCATTGGACACTGAAGCTTTCTTT
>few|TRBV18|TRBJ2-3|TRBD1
CASSAPGTGTDTQYF
TGTGCCAGCTCCGCCCCGGGGACAGGCACAGATACGCAGTATTTT
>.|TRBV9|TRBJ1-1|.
CASTPGEVNTEAFF
TGTGCCAGCACCCCCGGGGAGGTGAACACTGAAGCTTTCTTT
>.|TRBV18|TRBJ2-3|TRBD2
CASSPLSASGKSTDTQYF
TGTGCCAGCTCACCCCTTTCAGCTAGCGGGAAATCCACAGATACGCAGTATTTT
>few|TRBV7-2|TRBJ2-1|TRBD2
CASSSSGGTYNEQFF
TGTGCCAGCAGCTCAAGCGGGGGCACCTACAATGAGCAGTTCTTC
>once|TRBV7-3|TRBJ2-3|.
CASSLDRFHF
TGTGCCAGCAGCTTAGATCGGTTCCACTTT
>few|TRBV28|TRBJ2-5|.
CASSNMVSYQETQYF
TGTGCCAGCAGCAACATGGTCTCCTATCAAGAGACCCAGTACTTC
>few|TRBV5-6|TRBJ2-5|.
CASSLPSRVLGETQYF
TGTGCCAGCAGCTTGCCCAGCAGGGTTCTGGGGGAGACCCAGTACTTC
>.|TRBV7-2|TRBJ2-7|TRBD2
CASSPIAGGSYEQYF
TGTGCCAGCAGCCCGATAGCGGGAGGCTCCTACGAGCAGTACTTC
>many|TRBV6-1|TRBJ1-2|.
CASSEGSYGYTF
TGTGCCAGCAGTGAAGGGTCCTATGGCTACACCTTC
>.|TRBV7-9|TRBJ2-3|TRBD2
CASSTSAGGPSDTQYF
TGTGCCAGCAGCACTTCAGCGGGAGGGCCATCCGATACGCAGTATTTT
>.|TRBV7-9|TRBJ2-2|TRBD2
CASSIGTSGSRGTGELFF
TGTGCCAGCAGCATAGGGACTAGCGGGAGCAGGGGCACCGGGGAGCTGTTTTTT
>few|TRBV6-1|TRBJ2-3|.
CASRSTSDTQYF
TGTGCCAGCAGATCCACTAGTGATACGCAGTATTTT
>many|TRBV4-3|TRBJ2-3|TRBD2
CASSQDRRRAGGPLGNTQYF
TGCGCCAGCAGCCAAGATCGCAGGAGAGCGGGAGGCCCACTCGGGAATACGCAGTATTTT
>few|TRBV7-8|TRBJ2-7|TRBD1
CASSSTPDRVYEQYF
TGTGCCAGCAGCTCCACGCCAGACAGGGTGTACGAGCAGTACTTC
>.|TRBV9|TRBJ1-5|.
CASSVEGGSNQPQHF
TGTGCCAGCAGCGTAGAGGGGGGAAGCAATCAGCCCCAGCATTTT
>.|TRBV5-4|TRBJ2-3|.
CASSPAKNPDTQYF
TGTGCCAGCAGTCCCGCTAAGAATCCAGATACGCAGTATTTT